The 24 T cell receptor beta chains below were found in one sample sequenced in a study of blood T cell repertoires in COVID-19. Profiled with immunoSEQ multiplex PCR; TCRdb holds only in-frame clones, not every one. The sample has approximately 300,000 clones, about 85% seen once. The sample comprised peripheral blood. The receptors derive from a woman between 50 and 59 years old with active or convalescent COVID-19.

This chain joins TRBV28 and TRBJ1-5, with D perhaps matching TRBD1 (6 bases). V lost 3 bases and J lost 1, with 10 bases in between. CDR1 and CDR2 from the germline V gene are MDHEN and SYDVKM. The CDR3 is 15 amino acids. As DNA, the CDR3 is TGTGCCAGCAGTTTCAATACAGGGAGCAATCAGCCCCAGCATTTT. Its protein product is CASSFNTGSNQPQHF.

The rearrangement uses TRBV10-3 and TRBJ1-2; TRBD1 matches at 8 bases. The germline gives CDR1 ENHRY, CDR2 SYGVKD. V shed 8 bases and J 7 bases; nucleotides not matched to a gene: 9. The CDR3 has 13 residues. CDR3 in amino acids: CAIGQGRASGYTF. For the CDR3, the DNA is TGTGCCATCGGACAGGGAAGGGCTTCTGGCTACACCTTC.

This clone was seen only a few times. The chain employs TRBV3-1 (or the pseudogene TRBV3-2) and TRBJ1-1, with D possibly TRBD1 on 5 matching bases. The V gene lost 2 bases and the J gene lost 10 bases, with 11 bases spanning the gap. The germline CDR1 and CDR2 sequences are LGHDT and YNNKEL (reference sequence). The CDR3 has 12 amino acids. CDR3 sequence: CASSQYPGGAFF. For the CDR3, the DNA is TGTGCCAGCAGCCAATACCCGGGGGGAGCTTTCTTT.

The chain couples TRBV6-5 to TRBJ2-7, with 7 bases fitting TRBD2. J gave up 0 bases and V 5 bases, and 4 bases lay outside the gene matches. The CDR3 is made up of 14 amino acids. The germline CDR1 and CDR2 sequences are MNHEY and SVGAGI. The CDR3 spells CASSLSGNSYEQYF. CDR3 in DNA: TGTGCCAGCAGTCTAAGCGGGAACTCCTACGAGCAGTACTTC.

The rearrangement links TRBV27 to TRBJ1-1, with D perhaps matching TRBD1 (6 bases). The CDR3 contains 16 residues. Germline assignment: CDR1 MNHEY and CDR2 SMNVEV (reference sequence). V shed 0 bases and J shed 5 bases, with 16 bases lying between them. CDR3 in DNA: TGTGCCAGCAGTTTATCCGGGGGGCTGGGGGGAACTGAAGCTTTCTTT. It specifies CASSLSGGLGGTEAFF.

This chain joins TRBV19 and TRBJ1-5; TRBD1 aligns across 7 bases. The CDR3 totals 14 residues. V trimming: 4 bases; J trimming: 9 bases; junction bases outside the gene matches: 9. Looked up from germline, CDR1 is LNHDA and CDR2 is SQIVND (reference sequence). The CDR3 loop reads CASSRDRARWPQHF. DNA of the CDR3: TGTGCCAGTAGTAGAGACAGGGCTCGGTGGCCCCAGCATTTT.

This clone was detected many times. DNA of the CDR3: TGTGCCAGTAGTAGGCAACAGGGCTCGTCCCGGGGCTACACCTTC. Amino acids: CASSRQQGSSRGYTF. This sequence joins TRBV19 and TRBJ1-2; D perhaps matches TRBD1 (6 bases). The germline gives CDR1 LNHDA, CDR2 SQIVND (reference sequence). V dropped 4 bases and J dropped 8 bases, with 20 bases sitting between them. The length of the CDR3 is 15 residues.

This chain's CDR3 is CASGSSPRIGTQYF. The DNA for the CDR3 is TGTGCCAGCGGGTCGTCCCCCAGGATCGGGACCCAGTACTTC. The rearrangement links TRBV5-8 to TRBJ2-5; no clear D. The germline V and J ends were trimmed by 7 bases and 7 bases, with 20 bases remaining between them. CDR1 SGHTS and CDR2 YDEGEE come from the germline V gene. The CDR3 has 14 amino acids.

This sequence joins TRBV18 and TRBJ1-1, with a tentative D call TRBD1 (5 bases). Trimming left V 6 bases short and J 9 bases short, with 17 bases between. In germline, CDR1 is KGHSH, CDR2 LQKENI. The length of the CDR3 is 13 residues. In nucleotides, the CDR3 is TGTGCCAGCTCGAACTCGGGCGGGGCGCAAGCTTTCTTT. Protein: CASSNSGGAQAFF.

This clone was picked up a small number of times. The chain has TRBV14 and TRBJ1-2; 8 bases match TRBD1. J lost 1 base, V lost 3 bases, and 13 bases had no gene match. The length of the CDR3 is 18 residues. CDR1 and CDR2 from the germline V gene are SGHDN and FVKESK. The chain's CDR3 is CASSQEGQGAFLNYGYTF. The CDR3, as DNA: TGTGCCAGCAGCCAGGAGGGGCAGGGGGCTTTCCTTAACTATGGCTACACCTTC. Full variable domain (rest looked up from reference TRBV14 and TRBJ1-2): EAGVTQFPSHSVIEKGQTVTLRCDPISGHDNLYWYRRVMGKEIKFLLHFVKESKQDESGMPNNRFLAERTGGTYSTLKVQPAELEDSGVYFCASSQEGQGAFLNYGYTFGSGTRLTVV.

The rearrangement links TRBV19 to TRBJ2-7, with D possibly being TRBD1 (6 bases). Trimming cost V 4 bases and J 6 bases, with 19 bases left between them. The CDR3 is made up of 15 amino acids. The V gene's germline CDR1 is LNHDA and CDR2 SQIVND (reference sequence). The CDR3 DNA follows: TGTGCCAGTAGTACCTCCGGGACATTGGGGATCGAGCAGTACTTC. This encodes CASSTSGTLGIEQYF.

The chain combines TRBV6-2 or TRBV6-3 with TRBJ1-1; perhaps TRBD1 as D (5 bases). The CDR3 length is 15 residues. Germline assignment: CDR1 MNHEY and CDR2 SVGEGT. V was cut by 2 bases and J by 4 bases, with 14 bases left in between. The CDR3 DNA reads TGTGCCAGCAGTTACGGGGCAGGGTGGGGCACTGAAGCTTTCTTT. Translation: CASSYGAGWGTEAFF.

V usage is TRBV4-2 and J usage is TRBJ1-1; no clear D. V was pared by 0 bases and J by 8 bases, with 10 bases between. The germline V gene has CDR1 LGHNA and CDR2 YNFKEQ. The CDR3 spans 13 residues. The CDR3 is CASSQDNDGEAFF. CDR3 coding DNA: TGTGCCAGCAGCCAAGATAACGACGGGGAAGCTTTCTTT.

The chain links TRBV4-1 to TRBJ2-1, with 8 positions matching TRBD2. The germline gives CDR1 MGHRA, CDR2 YSYEKL. Trimming at V came to 4 bases and at J to 5 bases, leaving 7 bases not matched to a gene. The CDR3 is made up of 15 amino acids. CDR3 sequence reads: CASSPTTSEDNEQFF. The CDR3 nucleotides are TGCGCCAGCAGCCCGACGACTAGCGAGGACAATGAGCAGTTCTTC.

The chain has TRBV6-5 and TRBJ2-1; 10 positions agree with TRBD2. The CDR3 sequence is 13 residues long. CDR1 and CDR2 from the germline V gene are MNHEY and SVGAGI. With V trimmed by 6 bases and J by 6 bases, 2 bases remained unmatched. The CDR3 protein is CASRLAGTNEQFF. The CDR3 region has the DNA TGTGCCAGCAGACTAGCGGGGACCAATGAGCAGTTCTTC.

The rearrangement joins TRBV5-5 to TRBJ2-7; D remains unclear. Germline CDR1 reads SGHKS; CDR2 reads YYEKEE (reference sequence). V was pared by 4 bases and J by 2 bases, with 10 bases between. This CDR3 region has 13 residues. The chain's CDR3 is CASSRVAAYEQYF. In DNA form, the CDR3 reads TGTGCCAGCAGCCGGGTTGCAGCCTACGAGCAGTACTTC.

The chain is built from TRBV18 and TRBJ1-1, with TRBD1 identical over 11 bases. Germline lookup yields CDR1 KGHSH and CDR2 LQKENI. CDR3 length: 13 amino acids. V lost 5 bases to trimming and J lost 8 bases; unmatched junction nucleotides: 4. CDR3 in DNA: TGTGCCAGCTCAGCGGACAGGGGGCTGGAAGCTTTCTTT. Translated: CASSADRGLEAFF. Full variable domain (rest looked up from reference TRBV18 and TRBJ1-1): NAGVMQNPRHLVRRRGQEARLRCSPMKGHSHVYWYRQLPEEGLKFMVYLQKENIIDESGMPKERFSAEFPKEGPSILRIQQVVRGDSAAYFCASSADRGLEAFFGQGTRLTVV.

Comments on this clone: At one of its ends the junction is not consistent with the germline gene, which may arise from a read error. The rearrangement links TRBV5-1 to TRBJ2-1, with TRBD2 matching 14 bases. The CDR3 runs to 17 residues. Germline CDR1 and CDR2: SGHRS and YFSETQ. The CDR3 DNA reads as TGCGCCAGCAACTTGGGGACTAGCGGGAGTTACTACAATGAGCAGTTCTTC. This encodes CASNLGTSGSYYNEQFF.

The chain is built from TRBV28 and TRBJ2-7; D may be TRBD1 (6 bases). Trimming left V 5 bases short and J 5 bases short, with 19 bases between. Germline V lookup: CDR1 MDHEN, CDR2 SYDVKM. The CDR3 is 15 amino acids. CDR3 protein: CASSIWTALGNEQYF. Written as DNA, the CDR3 is TGTGCCAGCAGTATCTGGACAGCCTTAGGCAACGAGCAGTACTTC. The whole variable domain, remainder taken from reference TRBV28 and TRBJ2-7, is DVKVTQSSRYLVKRTGEKVFLECVQDMDHENMFWYRQDPGLGLRLIYFSYDVKMKEKGDIPEGYSVSREKKERFSLILESASTNQTSMYLCASSIWTALGNEQYFGPGTRLTVT.

The rearrangement links TRBV10-2 to TRBJ2-3; 7 positions agree with TRBD2. The CDR3 is 16 residues long. With V trimmed by 8 bases and J by 0 bases, 11 bases remained unmatched. Germline V lookup: CDR1 WSHSY, CDR2 SAAADI. Here the CDR3 reads CASGGVGAASTDTQYF. In DNA, the CDR3 is TGCGCCAGCGGGGGGGTAGGGGCAGCTAGCACAGATACGCAGTATTTT.

The chain uses TRBV27 and TRBJ2-7, with TRBD1 matching 10 bases. V trimming: 4 bases; J trimming: 4 bases; junction bases outside the gene matches: 7. This CDR3 has 15 amino acids. Germline CDR1 reads MNHEY; CDR2 reads SMNVEV (reference sequence). As DNA, the CDR3 is TGTGCCAGCAGTTCACCGGGACAGGGGAAGTACGAGCAGTACTTC. Protein sequence: CASSSPGQGKYEQYF.

This clone has just one count. The V call is TRBV7-2, the J call TRBJ1-3; D is ambiguous. Trimming took off 3 bases at V and 4 bases at J, with 4 bases between the two ends. The CDR3 sequence is 12 residues long. Germline CDR1 SGHTA, CDR2 FQGNSA. The CDR3 loop is CASSFPGNTIYF. CDR3 nucleotide sequence: TGTGCCAGCAGCTTTCCGGGAAACACCATATATTTT.

The chain couples TRBV7-9 to TRBJ2-3; D might be TRBD2 (6 bases). Trimming removed 5 bases from V and 6 bases from J, with 21 bases in between. CDR3 length: 16 residues. Looked up from germline, CDR1 is SEHNR and CDR2 is FQNEAQ (reference sequence). CDR3: CASSAIGGGEVDTQYF. The DNA for the CDR3 is TGTGCCAGCAGCGCAATCGGCGGAGGGGAGGTTGATACGCAGTATTTT.

This chain uses TRBV15 with TRBJ2-3; tentatively, D is TRBD1 (6 bases). Germline lookup yields CDR1 LNHNV and CDR2 YYDKDF (reference sequence). Between the trimmed V and J ends, which lost 7 bases and 3 bases, there was a span of 14 bases. The CDR3 sequence is 14 residues long. CDR3 DNA sequence: TGTGCCACCAAGGGGGACGTCTCTACAGATACGCAGTATTTT. Amino acid sequence: CATKGDVSTDTQYF.